These 10 T cell receptor beta chains originate from one sample sequenced in a study of cytomegalovirus exposure and HLA in healthy donors. The study ran its PCR with 60 Vbeta and 13 Jbeta primers. The method was immunoSEQ multiplex PCR; TCRdb's version includes in-frame clones alone and lacks a portion of them. The listing contains around 51,000 clones. Sequences were obtained from PBMCs. These receptors were taken from a woman aged 40 to 50 in good health and CMV-seronegative.

This chain connects TRBV6-1 to TRBJ2-1; TRBD1 aligns across 7 bases. This CDR3 has 15 residues. Per germline, CDR1 MNHNS and CDR2 SASEGT. J was trimmed by 5 bases and V by 2 bases; bases with no gene match: 6. DNA of the CDR3: TGTGCCAGCAGTGAATGGGGACAGCCAGACAATGAGCAGTTCTTC. Encoded protein: CASSEWGQPDNEQFF.

The chain combines TRBV4-2 with TRBJ1-1, with TRBD1 as a possible D gene (6 bases). The CDR3 extends over 12 amino acids. Germline CDR1 reads LGHNA; CDR2 reads YNFKEQ. Trimming pared 4 bases from V and 5 bases from J, leaving 8 bases between. The chain's CDR3 is CASSPTGTEAFF. The CDR3 DNA reads TGTGCCAGCAGCCCCACAGGGACTGAAGCTTTCTTT.

The chain carries TRBV7-8 and TRBJ1-4, with D hard to call. With 5 bases removed from V and 2 bases from J, the gap between germline ends came to 9 bases. Per germline, CDR1 SGHVS and CDR2 FQNEAQ. The CDR3 runs to 14 residues. In nucleotides, the CDR3 is TGTGCCAGCAGCAGCGGGGTCACTAATGAAAAACTGTTTTTT. Translated, it gives CASSSGVTNEKLFF. Together with reference TRBV7-8 and TRBJ1-4, the CDR3 gives the full variable domain: GAGVSQSPRYKVAKRGQDVALRCDPISGHVSLFWYQQALGQGPEFLTYFQNEAQLDKSGLPSDRFFAERPEGSVSTLKIQRTQQEDSAVYLCASSSGVTNEKLFFGSGTQLSVL.

In the case of this clone: This specimen includes other DNA sequences encoding the same CDR3. The CDR3 region has the DNA TGTGCCAGCAGTTACTCGCGGGGTAACCACGAGCAGTACTTC. Protein product: CASSYSRGNHEQYF. The chain joins TRBV6-5 to TRBJ2-7; D may be TRBD2 (6 bases). This CDR3 has 14 amino acids. Trimming pared 0 bases from V and 5 bases from J, leaving 11 bases between. Germline V CDR1 and CDR2: MNHEY, SVGAGI.

The chain recombines TRBV30 with TRBJ2-5, with D unclear. The CDR3 has 12 residues. The ends were cut back, 1 base at V and 4 bases at J, with 7 bases in the middle. Germline CDR1 and CDR2: GTSNPN and SVGIG (reference sequence). This CDR3 reads CAWSGSAETQYF. The CDR3 nucleotides read TGTGCCTGGAGTGGGAGCGCAGAGACCCAGTACTTC.

The chain is built from TRBV9 and TRBJ2-7, with D possibly TRBD1 on 6 matching bases. V was pared by 3 bases and J by 3 bases, with 16 bases between. The CDR3 sequence is 15 residues long. The V gene's germline CDR1 is SGDLS and CDR2 YYNGEE. CDR3 nucleotide sequence: TGTGCCAGCAGCGCAAATCCGTGGACAGACTACGAGCAGTACTTC. Translating gives CASSANPWTDYEQYF. Full variable domain (outside the CDR3, taken from reference TRBV9 and TRBJ2-7): DSGVTQTPKHLITATGQRVTLRCSPRSGDLSVYWYQQSLDQGLQFLIQYYNGEERAKGNILERFSAQQFPDLHSELNLSSLELGDSALYFCASSANPWTDYEQYFGPGTRLTVT.

CDR3 nucleotides: TGTGCCAGCAGCGTAGTAGCCTCTGAGCTGTTTTTT. Amino acids: CASSVVASELFF. The gene calls are TRBV9 and TRBJ2-2; D gene unclear. Germline V gene lookup returns CDR1 SGDLS and CDR2 YYNGEE. This CDR3 region has 12 residues. V was pared by 0 bases and J by 11 bases, with 8 bases between.

The chain carries TRBV11-2 and TRBJ2-7, with a possible D match to TRBD2 (6 bases). Trimming pared 5 bases from V and 0 bases from J, leaving 17 bases between. CDR3 length equals 16 residues. Germline lookup yields CDR1 SGHAT and CDR2 FQNNGV. The CDR3 DNA sequence: TGTGCCAGCAGCGTAGGGCCCAGACTAGTCTCCTACGAGCAGTACTTC. It is translated as CASSVGPRLVSYEQYF.

The V and J genes are TRBV5-1 and TRBJ1-4; 7 nucleotides agree with TRBD1. The CDR3 has 14 residues. Trimming cost V 4 bases and J 0 bases; bases outside gene matches: 0. Germline V CDR1 and CDR2: SGHRS, YFSETQ. CDR3 DNA: TGCGCCAGCAGCGGGACAGCAACTAATGAAAAACTGTTTTTT. Translated: CASSGTATNEKLFF.

The rearrangement joins TRBV5-3 to TRBJ2-1; D may be TRBD1 (6 bases). TRBV5-3 is marked as an open reading frame, function uncertain. The CDR3 consists of 19 residues. Trimming took off 1 base at V and 5 bases at J, with 25 bases between the two ends. CDR3 amino acids: CARSLIRVRGYSEHNEQFF. Here the CDR3 DNA reads TGTGCCAGAAGCTTGATTAGGGTCAGGGGCTACTCTGAACACAATGAGCAGTTCTTC.